The 4 T cell receptor beta chains below were found in one sample sequenced in a study of blood T cell repertoires in COVID-19. TCRdb's table, derived via immunoSEQ multiplex PCR, lists solely in-frame clones and lacks some. The sample contains under 200,000 clones, about 88% of which appear only once. Sequenced material: peripheral blood. These receptors all stem from a man aged 35-49 years with acute or convalescent COVID-19.

J is TRBJ2-1 and V is TRBV7-6; 9 bases are shared with TRBD2. The CDR3 is 16 amino acids. The V gene's germline CDR1 is SGHVS and CDR2 FNYEAQ. With V trimmed by 4 bases and J by 4 bases, 8 bases remained unmatched. In DNA form, the CDR3 reads TGTGCCAGCAGCTCAACAGCGGGGGGTAGTTACAATGAGCAGTTCTTC. Protein: CASSSTAGGSYNEQFF.

The chain links TRBV5-1 to TRBJ1-1; tentatively, D is TRBD1 (6 bases). This CDR3 has 14 residues. CDR1 and CDR2 (germline): SGHRS, YFSETQ. Trimming stripped 4 bases from V and 0 bases from J, with 10 bases between. CDR3 sequence: CASSQGGMNTEAFF. The CDR3 nucleotides read TGCGCCAGCAGCCAAGGGGGTATGAACACTGAAGCTTTCTTT.

This clone occurred once. The V call is TRBV5-6, the J call TRBJ1-2; possible D gene TRBD1, 6 bases. V was clipped by 3 bases and J by 5 bases, with 20 bases between them. This CDR3 spans 16 amino acids. Germline V gene data show CDR1 as SGHDT and CDR2 as YYEEEE. CDR3 sequence (DNA): TGTGCCAGCAGCTACCTTTCTGGGGGGGGCGAATATGGCTACACCTTC. Residues: CASSYLSGGGEYGYTF.

The chain uses TRBV6-6 and TRBJ1-2; 7 bases are a match to TRBD1. The V gene end was trimmed by 7 bases and the J gene end by 8 bases; junction bases not matched to a gene: 10. Germline V gene data show CDR1 as MNHNY and CDR2 as SVGAGI (reference sequence). The CDR3 totals 13 residues. CDR3 nucleotide sequence: TGTGCCAGCATAAAAGGGGGCGCGGGAGGCTACACCTTC. Amino acid sequence: CASIKGGAGGYTF.